This paragraph reports one TCR beta chain. Its antigen is not known. The protocol was immunoSEQ multiplex PCR, while the TCRdb copy is restricted to in-frame clones and leaves out a portion. The table includes 300,000 to 450,000 clones, just over 85% detected once. The data stem from a study of cytomegalovirus exposure and HLA in healthy donors. On the study more broadly: The same platform as the approximately 640 first-cohort repertoires was used for the 95 to 150 validation repertoires, a later analysis reported.

Trimming cost V 0 bases and J 3 bases, with 6 bases left between them. The length of the CDR3 is 13 residues. Germline V gene lookup returns CDR1 SGHRS and CDR2 YFSETQ. Study-level points and caveats: For most TCR sequences rarity was the rule, although some public TCRs occurred in many donors. Cytomegalovirus-associated TCR beta chains were listed, numbering 150 to 200. The authors confirmed in vitro that three CMV-associated chains were specific for CMV antigens.

The sequenced material came from PBMCs. The TCR comes from a woman younger than 35 in good health and CMV-seronegative. The chain has TRBV5-1 and TRBJ2-5; no clear D. In DNA form, the CDR3 reads TGCGCCAGCAGCTTGGTCTTTGAAGAGACCCAGTACTTC. Protein product: CASSLVFEETQYF.